One and the same sample provided the 29 T cell receptor beta chains below, sequenced in a study of T cells in Graves' hyperthyroidism and ophthalmopathy. TCR beta CDR3 regions were amplified from RNA. The HTBI primer set served for first-round RT-PCR of the TCR CDR3. Using its own MiXCR run on the multiplex PCR reads, TCRdb lists one record per CDR3 protein. The data contain a few hundred thousand distinct CDR3 sequences, 17% of them singletons. Sequencing was carried out using blood. These receptors were taken from a woman aged 18-30 years with Graves' ophthalmopathy.

Ten or more counts support this clonotype. This chain joins TRBV6-1 and TRBJ2-3; D perhaps matches TRBD2 (6 bases). CDR1 is MNHNS, CDR2 SASEGT, per germline. The CDR3 sequence is 13 residues long. V dropped 7 bases and J dropped 2 bases, with 10 bases sitting between them. CDR3 DNA: TGTGCCAGCAATGGCGGGGTCACAGATACGCAGTATTTT. The encoded protein is CASNGGVTDTQYF.

In this sample, this clonotype turned up many times. The V gene is TRBV11-1, the J gene TRBJ2-7; 9 nucleotides match TRBD1. CDR1 SGHAT and CDR2 FQDESV come from the germline V gene (reference sequence). The CDR3 is 15 residues long. With V trimmed by 5 bases and J by 3 bases, 8 bases remained unmatched. The CDR3 DNA is TGTGCCAGCAGCCAGGTCCCGGGACAGGGCTACGAGCAGTACTTC. This gives the protein CASSQVPGQGYEQYF.

This clonotype was seen at least ten times. The chain uses TRBV6-1 and TRBJ2-7; perhaps D is TRBD1 or TRBD2 (6 bases each). Germline CDR1 reads MNHNS; CDR2 reads SASEGT. V was trimmed by 6 bases and J by 2 bases, leaving 14 bases between them. This CDR3 region has 14 residues. CDR3 amino acids: CASRNQRGAYEQYF. CDR3 DNA sequence: TGTGCCAGCAGAAATCAGAGGGGGGCCTACGAGCAGTACTTC.

The chain is built from TRBV3-1 and TRBJ1-6; D uncertain. The CDR3 length is 16 residues. Germline values: CDR1 LGHDT, CDR2 YNNKEL (reference sequence). Trimming shortened V by 0 bases and J by 0 bases, and 6 bases separated the two germline ends. The DNA of the CDR3 is TGTGCCAGCAGCCAAGAAGCGATCTCCTATAATTCACCCCTCCACTTT. Its protein is CASSQEAISYNSPLHF.

This clonotype was found many times. The junction does not match germline at one end; this may be a read error. V and J are TRBV10-3 and TRBJ2-3; TRBD1 matches at 8 bases. Per germline, CDR1 ENHRY and CDR2 SYGVKD. This CDR3 is 14 amino acids long. The CDR3 loop reads CAIRETGEADTQYF. CDR3 in DNA: TGTGCCATCCGTGAGACAGGGGAGGCAGATACGCAGTATTTT.

This clonotype was recorded a few times. This rearrangement joins TRBV7-3 to TRBJ2-2, with 10 bases aligning to TRBD2. After removal of 6 bases from V and 6 bases from J, the junction contained 7 bases not matched to a gene. The V gene's germline CDR1 is SGHTA and CDR2 FQGTGA. This CDR3 spans 15 amino acids. The CDR3 sequence is CASSSSGGAAGELFF. DNA of the CDR3: TGTGCCAGCAGTTCCAGCGGGGGGGCCGCCGGGGAGCTGTTTTTT.

This clonotype has at least ten counts. The chain links TRBV18 to TRBJ1-4; the D gene is possibly TRBD1 (6 bases). Looked up from germline, CDR1 is KGHSH and CDR2 is LQKENI. Trimming shortened V by 5 bases and J by 8 bases, and 18 bases separated the two germline ends. The CDR3 has 15 amino acids. CDR3 sequence (DNA): TGTGCCAGCTCATCTGCCGGGACATCGGGGGAAAAACTGTTTTTT. This codes for CASSSAGTSGEKLFF.

This clonotype was counted ten times or more. The gene calls are TRBV29-1 and TRBJ2-7; possibly TRBD1 for D (6 bases). V was cut by 1 base and J by 0 bases, with 16 bases left in between. Germline V CDR1 and CDR2: SQVTM, ANQGSEA. The CDR3 consists of 16 residues. This CDR3 reads CSVEVDSGKSSYEQYF. CDR3 nucleotides: TGCAGCGTTGAAGTGGACAGTGGGAAGAGCTCCTACGAGCAGTACTTC.

This clonotype was recorded many times. The V call is TRBV12-3 or TRBV12-4, the J call TRBJ2-2; 13 positions match TRBD2. The CDR3 runs to 16 residues. V lost 5 bases to trimming and J lost 4 bases; unmatched junction nucleotides: 4. The CDR3, as DNA: TGTGCCAGCAGTCCGGGGACTAGCGGGGTCACCGGGGAGCTGTTTTTT. Its protein product is CASSPGTSGVTGELFF.

This chain joins TRBV2 and TRBJ2-3, with a tentative D call TRBD2 (9 bases). This CDR3 has 20 residues. V was cut by 3 bases and J by 4 bases, with 29 bases left in between. The germline CDR1 and CDR2 sequences are SNHLY and FYNNEI. The DNA of the CDR3 is TGTGCCAGCAGTGACGACAGGGGACTAGCAAGAAAATCTAGCGCAGATACGCAGTATTTT. Encoded protein: CASSDDRGLARKSSADTQYF.

This clonotype came up many times. The CDR3 DNA reads as TGTGCCAGCAGTTATGGACATTTGAACACTGAAGCTTTCTTT. Protein sequence: CASSYGHLNTEAFF. The gene calls are TRBV6-2 or TRBV6-3 and TRBJ1-1, with D tentatively TRBD1 (5 bases). In germline, CDR1 is MNHEY, CDR2 SVGEGT. Trimming took 3 bases from V and 0 from J, leaving 8 bases between them. This CDR3 spans 14 amino acids.

The genes are TRBV6-5 and TRBJ2-1, with 8 bases matching TRBD2. The trim removed 4 bases at V and 6 bases at J, leaving 8 bases unmatched. Germline CDR1 reads MNHEY; CDR2 reads SVGAGI. This CDR3 spans 15 amino acids. The CDR3 DNA reads as TGTGCCAGCAGTTCCGGGGGACTAGTGGGCAATGAGCAGTTCTTC. Translating it yields CASSSGGLVGNEQFF.

This clonotype was detected ten times or more. The chain recombines TRBV3-1 with TRBJ1-2; D is unresolved. Trimming shortened V by 4 bases and J by 2 bases, and 5 bases separated the two germline ends. The germline V gene encodes CDR1 LGHDT and CDR2 YNNKEL (reference sequence). The CDR3 runs 12 residues. CDR3 nucleotides: TGTGCCAGCAGCCGACTAAACTATGGCTACACCTTC. Its protein is CASSRLNYGYTF.

This chain joins TRBV27 and TRBJ2-1; TRBD1 matches 7 bases. This CDR3 spans 18 amino acids. The V segment lost 5 bases and the J segment 1 base; nucleotides outside the gene matches: 14. From germline, CDR1 is MNHEY and CDR2 SMNVEV (reference sequence). For the CDR3, the DNA is TGTGCCAGCAGTCCTCAGGGGGTTGGGGAAAGATCCTACAATGAGCAGTTCTTC. Translation: CASSPQGVGERSYNEQFF.

Many counts were recorded for this clonotype. The chain couples TRBV27 to TRBJ1-1; D not certain. CDR3 length equals 14 residues. V was clipped by 2 bases and J by 5 bases, with 12 bases between them. Germline CDR1 reads MNHEY; CDR2 reads SMNVEV (reference sequence). The CDR3 DNA is TGTGCCAGCAGTTTAGCGGGGTCTAGAACTGAAGCTTTCTTT. Protein product: CASSLAGSRTEAFF.

The rearrangement uses TRBV19 and TRBJ2-2, with D perhaps given as TRBD1 or TRBD2 (5 bases each). The germline gives CDR1 LNHDA, CDR2 SQIVND (reference sequence). V lost 6 bases to trimming and J lost 1 base, with 12 bases between them. The CDR3 is 15 amino acids. CDR3 in amino acids: CASRVRDLNTGELFF. Here the CDR3 DNA reads TGTGCCAGTAGGGTCCGGGACCTGAACACCGGGGAGCTGTTTTTT.

Comments on this clonotype: A much more abundant neighbour one base away suggests this may be a read error. The chain joins TRBV7-9 to TRBJ2-1; D might be TRBD1 (5 bases). The J call is doubtful: the DNA matches TRBJ2-7 better. The CDR3 contains 13 residues. Per the germline V gene, CDR1 is SEHNR and CDR2 is FQNEAQ (reference sequence). The CDR3, as DNA: TGTGCCAGCCAAGACAGCTCCTACAATGAGCAGTACTTC. Translating gives CASQDSSYNEQYF.

This chain connects TRBV29-1 to TRBJ2-1; TRBD1 might be the D (5 bases). CDR1 is SQVTM, CDR2 ANQGSEA, per germline. The CDR3 extends over 13 amino acids. V gave up 4 bases and J gave up 7 bases, with 14 bases separating them. This CDR3 is CSVVAGSDNEQFF. As DNA, the CDR3 is TGCAGCGTTGTGGCAGGGTCCGATAATGAGCAGTTCTTC.

This clonotype has ten or more counts. The genes are TRBV3-1 and TRBJ2-1, with 16 bases identical to TRBD2. Germline lookup yields CDR1 LGHDT and CDR2 YNNKEL (reference sequence). Trimming removed 3 bases from V and 0 bases from J; junction bases left unmatched: 5. CDR3 length: 19 residues. The DNA for the CDR3 is TGTGCCAGCAGCCAGGGGGGACTAGCGGGAGGGAGCTCCTACAATGAGCAGTTCTTC. This translates into CASSQGGLAGGSSYNEQFF.

This clonotype was counted a few times. This sequence joins TRBV12-3 or TRBV12-4 and TRBJ2-1, with 10 positions matching TRBD1. The ends lost 7 bases at V and 0 bases at J; junction bases unmatched: 12. The CDR3 runs to 18 residues. CDR3 in amino acids: CASTLGGTGDYSYNEQFF. CDR3 coding DNA: TGTGCCAGCACCCTTGGGGGGACAGGGGATTACTCCTACAATGAGCAGTTCTTC.

This clonotype came up many times. V and J are TRBV3-1 and TRBJ2-1; possible D gene TRBD1, 6 bases. Germline lookup yields CDR1 LGHDT and CDR2 YNNKEL (reference sequence). The CDR3 loop spans 13 amino acids. The ends were cut back, 4 bases at V and 7 bases at J, with 11 bases in the middle. The CDR3 protein is CASSRDQGNEQFF. The CDR3 coding sequence is TGTGCCAGCAGCCGGGACCAGGGGAATGAGCAGTTCTTC.

Concerning this clonotype: A clone one base away is much larger, so this may be a read error. This chain connects TRBV5-4 to TRBJ1-3, with D maybe TRBD1 (5 bases). The CDR3 covers 16 residues. Deletions cut 7 bases from V and 0 bases from J, with 17 bases between. The germline V gene has CDR1 SGHNT and CDR2 YYREEE (reference sequence). DNA of the CDR3: TGTGCCAGCGGCCTAAGTCGGGGACTCTCTGGAAACACCATATATTTT. Translated, it gives CASGLSRGLSGNTIYF.

This clonotype came up many times. The chain employs TRBV12-3 or TRBV12-4 and TRBJ2-7; TRBD2 agrees at 7 bases. The CDR3 sequence is 15 residues long. Trimming removed 6 bases from V and 2 bases from J; junction bases left unmatched: 10. The CDR3 coding sequence is TGTGCCAGCAGCGAGGGGAGGGCTCCTCCCTACGAGCAGTACTTC. Translated, it gives CASSEGRAPPYEQYF.

This clonotype was observed at least ten times. V gene TRBV6-2 or TRBV6-3 combines with J gene TRBJ2-1; D gene ambiguous. V was clipped by 6 bases and J by 10 bases, with 10 bases between them. CDR3 length: 11 residues. Germline CDR1 is MNHEY and CDR2 is SVGEGT. CDR3 loop: CASSLAWEQFF. For the CDR3, the DNA is TGTGCCAGCAGCCTGGCTTGGGAGCAGTTCTTC.

This clonotype was detected ten times or more. The rearrangement uses TRBV6-1 and TRBJ1-1, with TRBD1 matching 7 bases. The CDR3 extends over 14 amino acids. V shed 3 bases and J 5 bases; nucleotides not matched to a gene: 6. CDR1 is MNHNS and CDR2 is SASEGT in the germline V gene. The CDR3 coding sequence is TGTGCCAGCAGTGATAGACAGGGCAGGACTGAAGCTTTCTTT. Residues: CASSDRQGRTEAFF.

This clonotype was seen a handful of times. The rearrangement links TRBV5-1 to TRBJ2-7; the match to TRBD1 covers 7 bases. This CDR3 region has 16 residues. The V gene end was trimmed by 4 bases and the J gene end by 0 bases; junction bases not matched to a gene: 10. Germline V gene data show CDR1 as SGHRS and CDR2 as YFSETQ. The CDR3 sequence is CASSPRTGPSSYEQYF. The DNA for the CDR3 is TGCGCCAGCAGCCCTAGGACAGGCCCGAGCTCCTACGAGCAGTACTTC. The complete variable domain, with remaining parts taken from reference TRBV5-1 and TRBJ2-7, reads KAGVTQTPRYLIKTRGQQVTLSCSPISGHRSVSWYQQTPGQGLQFLFEYFSETQRNKGNFPGRFSGRQFSNSRSEMNVSTLELGDSALYLCASSPRTGPSSYEQYFGPGTRLTVT.

Many counts were recorded for this clonotype. The rearrangement joins TRBV28 to TRBJ2-1; 9 bases agree with TRBD2. Trimming took 2 bases from V and 0 from J; bases not matched to a gene: 11. Germline CDR1 is MDHEN and CDR2 is SYDVKM. The CDR3 length is 19 residues. CDR3 sequence: CASSLRLAETRFSYNEQFF. CDR3 DNA sequence: TGTGCCAGCAGTTTAAGACTAGCGGAAACTAGATTCTCCTACAATGAGCAGTTCTTC.

Many counts were recorded for this clonotype. The chain is built from TRBV30 and TRBJ1-1; 9 bases line up with TRBD1. This CDR3 comprises 12 residues. Trimming at V came to 2 bases and at J to 7 bases, leaving 2 bases not matched to a gene. CDR1 is GTSNPN, CDR2 SVGIG, per germline (reference sequence). In DNA form, the CDR3 reads TGTGCCTGGAGTACAGGGGGCGTTGAAGCTTTCTTT. Amino acids: CAWSTGGVEAFF.

V gene TRBV7-3 combines with J gene TRBJ2-2; TRBD2 agrees at 13 bases. This CDR3 comprises 17 residues. CDR1 is SGHTA, CDR2 FQGTGA, per germline. Trimming removed 5 bases from V and 4 bases from J; junction bases left unmatched: 7. CDR3 in DNA: TGTGCCAGCAGCGCCCTCGGGACTAGCGGGGTCACCGGGGAGCTGTTTTTT. Encoded protein: CASSALGTSGVTGELFF.